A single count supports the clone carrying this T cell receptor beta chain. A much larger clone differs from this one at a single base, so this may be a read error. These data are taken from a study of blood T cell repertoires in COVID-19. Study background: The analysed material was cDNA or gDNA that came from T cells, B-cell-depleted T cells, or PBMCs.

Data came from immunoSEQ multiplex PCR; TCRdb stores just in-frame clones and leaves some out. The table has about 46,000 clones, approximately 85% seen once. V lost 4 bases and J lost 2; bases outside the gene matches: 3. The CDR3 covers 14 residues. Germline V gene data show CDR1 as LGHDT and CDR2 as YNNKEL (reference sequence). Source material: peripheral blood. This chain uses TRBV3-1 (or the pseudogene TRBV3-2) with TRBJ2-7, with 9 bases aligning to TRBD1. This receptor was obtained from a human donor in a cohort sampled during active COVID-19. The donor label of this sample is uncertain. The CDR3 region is CASSLDRGAYEQYF. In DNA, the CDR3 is TGTGCCAGCAGCCTTGACAGGGGGGCCTACGAGCAGTACTTC.